Below, 15 T cell receptor beta chains from the same sample are listed, as sequenced in a study of shared clonotypes between healthy human individuals (dated by TCRdb to about 2020). Libraries came from the immunoSEQ multiplex PCR assay. Held by TCRdb, this immuneACCESS table contains in-frame sequences only and omits some clones. Under half of the omission traces to an unresolved V gene where checked; the cause of the rest is unknown. The sample table contains about 710,000 clones; only one count was recorded for around four fifths of them. Clones ranked in the top ten supply 1.5% to 2% of the sample. The sample was memory CD4+ T cells sorted from blood. Reading the label with the study, this specimen's cell subset or site is: CD45RA-negative fraction. These receptors came from a woman in her 30s in good health.

This clone was seen a single time. The chain links TRBV5-1 to TRBJ2-6; D is uncertain. CDR1 and CDR2 from the germline V gene are SGHRS and YFSETQ. The CDR3 runs 18 residues. V was pared by 0 bases and J by 0 bases, with 13 bases between. The CDR3 reads CASSLAGSGTSGANVLTF. The CDR3 coding sequence is TGCGCCAGCAGCTTGGCCGGGTCAGGTACCTCTGGGGCCAACGTCCTGACTTTC. Looking up the rest from reference TRBV5-1 and TRBJ2-6 gives the full variable domain: KAGVTQTPRYLIKTRGQQVTLSCSPISGHRSVSWYQQTPGQGLQFLFEYFSETQRNKGNFPGRFSGRQFSNSRSEMNVSTLELGDSALYLCASSLAGSGTSGANVLTFGAGSRLTVL.

This clone came up a few times. The chain recombines TRBV5-6 with TRBJ2-7, with no clear D. This CDR3 has 11 residues. Trimming cost V 9 bases and J 5 bases, with 12 bases left between them. Germline V gene lookup returns CDR1 SGHDT and CDR2 YYEEEE. DNA of the CDR3: TGTGCCAACAACACCCCCCACGAGCAGTACTTC. Residues: CANNTPHEQYF.

The chain is built from TRBV30 and TRBJ1-5, with 11 positions matching TRBD1. J was trimmed by 3 bases and V by 3 bases; bases with no gene match: 7. The CDR3 is 16 amino acids. Per the germline V gene, CDR1 is GTSNPN and CDR2 is SVGIG (reference sequence). CDR3 bases: TGTGCCTGGAGCCCTAGGGACAGGGGGTTCAATCAGCCCCAGCATTTT. As protein: CAWSPRDRGFNQPQHF. Together with reference TRBV30 and TRBJ1-5, the CDR3 gives the full variable domain: SQTIHQWPATLVQPVGSPLSLECTVEGTSNPNLYWYRQAAGRGLQLLFYSVGIGQISSEVPQNLSASRPQDRQFILSSKKLLLSDSGFYLCAWSPRDRGFNQPQHFGDGTRLSIL.

V and J are TRBV27 and TRBJ2-2; TRBD1 aligns across 10 bases. There are 18 residues in the CDR3. Germline CDR1 and CDR2: MNHEY and SMNVEV (reference sequence). The trim removed 3 bases at V and 5 bases at J, leaving 12 bases unmatched. CDR3 sequence: CASSFHGARDRGTGELFF. In DNA form, the CDR3 reads TGTGCCAGCAGTTTTCACGGAGCCCGGGACAGGGGAACCGGGGAGCTGTTTTTT.

A few counts support this clone. The CDR3 coding sequence is TGTGCCAGCAGCTTTTGGTCCCGATGGGAGCAGTTCTTC. Residues: CASSFWSRWEQFF. V usage is TRBV5-6 and J usage is TRBJ2-1; D not certain. The CDR3 is 13 residues long. Per germline, CDR1 SGHDT and CDR2 YYEEEE. V was clipped by 2 bases and J by 10 bases, with 13 bases between them. Filled out from reference TRBV5-6 and TRBJ2-1, the complete variable domain reads DAGVTQSPTHLIKTRGQQVTLRCSPKSGHDTVSWYQQALGQGPQFIFQYYEEEERQRGNFPDRFSGHQFPNYSSELNVNALLLGDSALYLCASSFWSRWEQFFGPGTRLTVL.

In this sample, this clone turned up many times. V is TRBV7-2 and J is TRBJ1-5; D remains unclear. The CDR3 sequence is 13 residues long. The V gene lost 2 bases and the J gene lost 3 bases, with 5 bases spanning the gap. The germline V gene encodes CDR1 SGHTA and CDR2 FQGNSA. CDR3 DNA sequence: TGTGCCAGCAGCTTACGGTACAATCAGCCCCAGCATTTT. Translated, it gives CASSLRYNQPQHF. Variable domain in full (rest from reference TRBV7-2 and TRBJ1-5): GAGVSQSPSNKVTEKGKDVELRCDPISGHTALYWYRQSLGQGLEFLIYFQGNSAPDKSGLPSDRFSAERTGGSVSTLTIQRTQQEDSAVYLCASSLRYNQPQHFGDGTRLSIL.

A word on this clone: This specimen includes other DNA sequences encoding the same CDR3. V usage is TRBV13 and J usage is TRBJ2-7; D is uncertain. This CDR3 comprises 12 residues. Germline values: CDR1 PRHDT, CDR2 FYEKMQ (reference sequence). V was shortened by 3 bases and J by 1 base, with 4 bases between the two germline ends. The CDR3 bases are TGTGCCAGCAGCTTGAAATCCTACGAGCAGTACTTC. Encoded protein: CASSLKSYEQYF.

Notes on this clone: The same CDR3 also results from other DNA sequences found in this sample. The CDR3 coding sequence is TGTGCCAGCAGTAGCGGGGCCTACAATGAGCAGTTCTTC. This sequence encodes CASSSGAYNEQFF. The chain joins TRBV7-9 to TRBJ2-1; the match to TRBD2 covers 8 bases. This CDR3 is built from 13 residues. Germline V gene sequence: CDR1 SEHNR, CDR2 FQNEAQ (reference sequence). The V segment lost 6 bases and the J segment 2 bases; nucleotides outside the gene matches: 0.

In its sample, this clone was seen once. Other DNA sequences in this specimen translate into the identical CDR3. V gene TRBV6-1 combines with J gene TRBJ2-1; weak D call: TRBD2 (7 bases). The CDR3 loop spans 13 amino acids. V lost 11 bases and J 4 bases, leaving 15 bases between the germline ends. The germline V gene encodes CDR1 MNHNS and CDR2 SASEGT. CDR3 protein: CASNRDYYNEQFF. The DNA for the CDR3 is TGTGCCTCCAACAGGGACTATTACAATGAGCAGTTCTTC.

The chain uses TRBV7-6 and TRBJ2-5, with D maybe TRBD2 (5 bases). V was cut by 2 bases and J by 0 bases, with 13 bases left in between. Germline CDR1 is SGHVS and CDR2 is FNYEAQ. This CDR3 has 16 amino acids. CDR3 in amino acids: CASSLNERGNQETQYF. CDR3 nucleotides: TGTGCCAGCAGCTTAAATGAACGGGGAAACCAAGAGACCCAGTACTTC.

V is TRBV7-9 and J is TRBJ2-5, with unresolved D. Germline CDR1 and CDR2: SEHNR and FQNEAQ (reference sequence). The CDR3 spans 16 residues. Trimming removed 8 bases at V and 3 bases at J, with 22 bases between. The CDR3 region is CASGTWYGPEEETQYF. CDR3 DNA sequence: TGTGCCAGCGGAACCTGGTACGGACCAGAGGAAGAGACCCAGTACTTC.

V and J are TRBV9 and TRBJ2-7; possibly TRBD2 for D (6 bases). The CDR3 totals 15 residues. The ends were cut back, 0 bases at V and 4 bases at J, with 14 bases in the middle. The germline CDR1 and CDR2 sequences are SGDLS and YYNGEE. The CDR3 sequence is CASSVGPGVVYEQYF. The CDR3 DNA sequence: TGTGCCAGCAGCGTAGGCCCGGGGGTGGTTTACGAGCAGTACTTC.

This chain joins TRBV28 and TRBJ2-3; D call uncertain. This CDR3 is built from 14 residues. Trimming removed 5 bases from V and 1 base from J, with 10 bases in between. CDR1 and CDR2 (germline): MDHEN, SYDVKM. CDR3 bases: TGTGCCAGCAGTCCTAGTATGGGCACAGATACGCAGTATTTT. It is translated as CASSPSMGTDTQYF.

The V call is TRBV28, the J call TRBJ1-2, with 9 positions matching TRBD1. V lost 2 bases to trimming and J lost 4 bases; unmatched junction nucleotides: 5. This CDR3 comprises 15 residues. Per the germline V gene, CDR1 is MDHEN and CDR2 is SYDVKM. CDR3 amino acids: CASSLTGGGSYGYTF. The CDR3 DNA follows: TGTGCCAGCAGTTTAACAGGGGGCGGTAGCTATGGCTACACCTTC.

The J gene is TRBJ1-1, the V gene TRBV6-6; D is uncertain. The germline V gene encodes CDR1 MNHNY and CDR2 SVGAGI (reference sequence). Trimming pared 0 bases from V and 5 bases from J, leaving 7 bases between. The CDR3 has 13 amino acids. The CDR3 loop is CASSYSAGTEAFF. The CDR3 coding sequence is TGTGCCAGCAGTTACTCCGCAGGTACTGAAGCTTTCTTT.